The clone carrying this TCR beta chain came up once. Original processing methods: Amplifying reference gene primers gave estimates of nucleated cell counts. Libraries were prepared by immunoSEQ multiplex PCR; TCRdb keeps only in-frame clonotypes and omits some of them. The V and J calls and clone size are taken from that table; D and trimming were inferred from the DNA. The profile shows roughly 250,000 clones, about 90% of them singletons. The data are from a study of blood T cell repertoires in COVID-19. Background on the study: T cells, B-cell-depleted T cells, or PBMCs provided the cDNA or gDNA that served as material.

Participant age was roughly 18 to 90 years, and participants resided in fewer than 25 US areas. Participants reported their clinical history, and cohort assignment relied on those reports. The germline V gene encodes CDR1 LNHDA and CDR2 SQIVND (reference sequence). V was pared by 5 bases and J by 7 bases, with 15 bases between. The CDR3 consists of 14 residues. The sequence came from a woman in her 30s with acute COVID-19. Specimen: PBMCs or T cells enriched from blood (not recorded which). The chain recombines TRBV19 with TRBJ1-5; TRBD1 is a possible D gene (6 bases). The CDR3 DNA follows: TGTGCCAGTAGTCGGGGGGCGCAATTGCAGCCCCAGCATTTT. This codes for CASSRGAQLQPQHF.